What follows is one T cell receptor beta chain and its context. How the authors handled the data: Amplification from reference gene primers served as the basis for estimated nucleated cell counts. The data were produced by immunoSEQ multiplex PCR, yet TCRdb's version contains in-frame clones alone and is incomplete. Clone size and the V and J calls come from that table; the DNA yielded D and trimming. The sample gives 50,000 to 65,000 clones, approximately 85% of which show up once; around 17% is in the top ten. The record originates from a study of blood T cell repertoires in COVID-19. In the study overall: Samples came from the United States, Italy and Spain, spanning acute and convalescent COVID-19. T cells, B-cell-depleted T cells, or PBMCs supplied cDNA or gDNA.

The J segment lost 0 bases and the V segment lost 1 base, leaving 1 base of the junction unmatched. Germline V gene lookup returns CDR1 LGHNA and CDR2 YNFKEQ. The CDR3 extends over 16 amino acids. The source material was peripheral blood. This clonotype originated in a human donor in a cohort sampled during active COVID-19. The chain carries TRBV4-2 and TRBJ1-2; the match to TRBD1 covers 11 bases. The CDR3 sequence: CASSQGGQGANYGYTF. The CDR3 region has the DNA TGTGCCAGCAGCCAAGGGGGACAGGGGGCTAACTATGGCTACACCTTC.